This section outlines one T cell receptor beta chain sequence together with its context. The sample originates from a study of blood T cell repertoires in COVID-19. V lost 3 bases and J lost 0, with 8 bases in between. The germline CDR1 and CDR2 sequences are SEHNR and FQNEAQ (reference sequence). CDR3 length: 14 amino acids. Using immunoSEQ multiplex PCR, the repertoire was profiled, and TCRdb retains in-frame clones only, with some absent. The data show around 280,000 clones, with approximately 91% seen just once and 1.5% to 2% held by the top ten. The sample consisted of PBMCs or T cells enriched from blood (not recorded which). The chain joins TRBV7-9 to TRBJ1-1; D uncertain. The clonotype comes from a woman between 40 and 55 years old who had recovered from COVID-19. The CDR3 DNA reads TGTGCCAGCAGCTTTTCGGGTTTGAACACTGAAGCTTTCTTT. Amino acid sequence: CASSFSGLNTEAFF. Variable domain in full (rest from reference TRBV7-9 and TRBJ1-1): DTGVSQNPRHKITKRGQNVTFRCDPISEHNRLYWYRQTLGQGPEFLTYFQNEAQLEKSRLLSDRFSAERPKGSFSTLEIQRTEQGDSAMYLCASSFSGLNTEAFFGQGTRLTVV.